The 17 T cell receptor beta chains below all came from one sample that was sequenced in a study of cytomegalovirus exposure and HLA in healthy donors. Measured with immunoSEQ multiplex PCR; TCRdb has only the in-frame clones, and not every one. Of 150,000 to 200,000 clones in the sample, about 81% were seen once. Input material: PBMCs. Receptors originate from a young woman in good health and CMV-seronegative.

The chain couples TRBV27 to TRBJ1-1; 9 bases match TRBD1. With V trimmed by 4 bases and J by 3 bases, 3 bases remained unmatched. Germline CDR1 is MNHEY and CDR2 is SMNVEV (reference sequence). This CDR3 comprises 14 residues. The CDR3 loop reads CASSSDRGDTEAFF. DNA for the CDR3: TGTGCCAGCAGTTCGGACAGGGGCGACACTGAAGCTTTCTTT.

The chain joins TRBV9 to TRBJ1-3, with D possibly TRBD1 on 6 matching bases. This CDR3 comprises 16 residues. CDR1 is SGDLS, CDR2 YYNGEE, per germline. Trimming took 0 bases from V and 0 from J, leaving 10 bases between them. CDR3 residues: CASSVDPDSSGNTIYF. The CDR3 DNA follows: TGTGCCAGCAGCGTAGACCCGGACAGCTCTGGAAACACCATATATTTT.

This clone turned up a few times. The chain carries TRBV6-6 and TRBJ1-1; possible D gene TRBD1, 6 bases. Per germline, CDR1 MNHNY and CDR2 SVGAGI (reference sequence). The germline V and J ends were trimmed by 6 bases and 5 bases, with 10 bases remaining between them. The length of the CDR3 is 12 residues. The CDR3 loop reads CASSQGWTEAFF. CDR3 nucleotides: TGTGCCAGCAGCCAGGGGTGGACTGAAGCTTTCTTT.

The V and J genes are TRBV11-2 and TRBJ1-2, with a weak D call TRBD1 (6 bases). The length of the CDR3 is 14 residues. CDR1 SGHAT and CDR2 FQNNGV come from the germline V gene. Trimming removed 0 bases from V and 8 bases from J, with 13 bases in between. The CDR3 spells CASSLDRGGEGYTF. The CDR3 coding sequence is TGTGCCAGCAGCTTAGATAGGGGGGGAGAAGGCTACACCTTC.

V usage is TRBV29-1 and J usage is TRBJ1-3, with a tentative D call TRBD1 (5 bases). The ends were cut back, 7 bases at V and 0 bases at J, with 13 bases in the middle. Germline V CDR1 and CDR2: SQVTM, ANQGSEA. The CDR3 runs to 14 residues. CDR3 region: CSGVGGNSGNTIYF. Written as DNA, the CDR3 is TGCAGCGGGGTCGGGGGGAACTCTGGAAACACCATATATTTT.

The V call is TRBV2, the J call TRBJ1-5, with TRBD1 matching over 7 bases. Losses at the gene ends were 8 bases for V and 1 base for J; bases not matched to a gene: 5. Germline V gene sequence: CDR1 SNHLY, CDR2 FYNNEI. This CDR3 is 14 amino acids long. Here the CDR3 DNA reads TGTGCCAGCCGTGGGGACAGCAGCAATCAGCCCCAGCATTTT. Protein: CASRGDSSNQPQHF. The full variable domain, completed using reference TRBV2 and TRBJ1-5, is EPEVTQTPSHQVTQMGQEVILRCVPISNHLYFYWYRQILGQKVEFLVSFYNNEISEKSEIFDDQFSVERPDGSNFTLKIRSTKLEDSAMYFCASRGDSSNQPQHFGDGTRLSIL.

This clone was detected a few times. The chain links TRBV4-1 to TRBJ1-2; the D is unclear. Per germline, CDR1 MGHRA and CDR2 YSYEKL. CDR3 length: 14 amino acids. With 0 bases removed from V and 8 bases from J, the gap between germline ends came to 13 bases. The CDR3 is CASSQDAAVRGYTF. In DNA form, the CDR3 reads TGCGCCAGCAGCCAAGACGCGGCGGTACGAGGCTACACCTTC.

The chain couples TRBV7-6 to TRBJ2-2, with D possibly matching TRBD2 (5 bases). The CDR3 consists of 16 residues. Trimming stripped 3 bases from V and 1 base from J, with 12 bases between. Germline V gene sequence: CDR1 SGHVS, CDR2 FNYEAQ. The CDR3 DNA sequence: TGTGCCAGCAGCTTCTCATACGGGATGAACACCGGGGAGCTGTTTTTT. Residues: CASSFSYGMNTGELFF. The full variable domain, its missing parts supplied by reference TRBV7-6 and TRBJ2-2, is GAGVSQSPRYKVTKRGQDVALRCDPISGHVSLYWYRQALGQGPEFLTYFNYEAQQDKSGLPNDRFSAERPEGSISTLTIQRTEQRDSAMYRCASSFSYGMNTGELFFGEGSRLTVL.

This clone showed up just a few times. CDR3 sequence: CASSLLGRGDQPQHF. CDR3 nucleotides: TGTGCCAGCAGCTTACTAGGCAGGGGGGATCAGCCCCAGCATTTT. The chain links TRBV11-2 to TRBJ1-5; the match to TRBD1 covers 7 bases. This CDR3 has 15 residues. Trimming took 2 bases from V and 5 from J; bases not matched to a gene: 6. Germline V gene data show CDR1 as SGHAT and CDR2 as FQNNGV.

The chain uses TRBV19 and TRBJ1-5, with D possibly TRBD1 on 6 matching bases. Germline values: CDR1 LNHDA, CDR2 SQIVND (reference sequence). Trimming removed 10 bases at V and 4 bases at J, with 11 bases between. This CDR3 region has 12 residues. CDR3 region: CATTRGNQPQHF. CDR3 in DNA: TGTGCCACCACCAGGGGAAATCAGCCCCAGCATTTT.

The rearrangement uses TRBV10-3 and TRBJ2-7; 9 nucleotides agree with TRBD2. Looked up from germline, CDR1 is ENHRY and CDR2 is SYGVKD. V lost 7 bases to trimming and J lost 4 bases; unmatched junction nucleotides: 8. The CDR3 runs to 14 residues. The chain's CDR3 is CAINKAGGAYEQYF. DNA of the CDR3: TGTGCCATCAATAAGGCGGGGGGGGCTTACGAGCAGTACTTC.

This clone was counted only a few times. The V call is TRBV5-1, the J call TRBJ2-7; TRBD1 agrees at 11 bases. Germline V CDR1 and CDR2: SGHRS, YFSETQ. This CDR3 is built from 16 residues. Trimming at V came to 2 bases and at J to 3 bases, leaving 7 bases not matched to a gene. The CDR3 region is CASSLSGQGARYEQYF. The CDR3 DNA reads as TGCGCCAGCAGCTTATCTGGACAGGGGGCTCGCTACGAGCAGTACTTC.

The rearrangement joins TRBV5-6 to TRBJ1-3; a weak D match, TRBD1 (5 bases). This CDR3 contains 14 residues. V lost 3 bases and J 8 bases, leaving 15 bases between the germline ends. Per the germline V gene, CDR1 is SGHDT and CDR2 is YYEEEE. CDR3 nucleotides: TGTGCCAGCAGCTGGGGGGTCCCTGGGGACACCATATATTTT. The encoded protein is CASSWGVPGDTIYF.

This clone was recorded once. J is TRBJ2-7 and V is TRBV18; D uncertain. Germline loops: CDR1 KGHSH, CDR2 LQKENI. The CDR3 spans 14 residues. Trimming removed 5 bases at V and 0 bases at J, with 11 bases between. This chain's CDR3 is CASSGATSSYEQYF. CDR3 nucleotides: TGTGCCAGCTCAGGTGCAACGAGCTCCTACGAGCAGTACTTC.

CDR3 loop: CASSLSMGSNQPQHF. CDR3 nucleotide sequence: TGTGCCAGCAGTTTATCGATGGGCAGCAATCAGCCCCAGCATTTT. V usage is TRBV27 and J usage is TRBJ1-5; D uncertain. The CDR3 spans 15 residues. Germline-derived CDR1 and CDR2 are MNHEY and SMNVEV (reference sequence). The germline V and J ends were trimmed by 0 bases and 1 base, with 7 bases remaining between them.

The J gene is TRBJ2-1, the V gene TRBV5-6; the match to TRBD2 covers 7 bases. Trimming removed 3 bases from V and 10 bases from J; junction bases left unmatched: 7. The CDR3 spans 13 residues. In germline, CDR1 is SGHDT, CDR2 YYEEEE. The CDR3 here is CASSSGLFSEQFF. The CDR3, as DNA: TGTGCCAGCAGCTCGGGACTATTCAGCGAGCAGTTCTTC. Full variable domain (outside the CDR3, taken from reference TRBV5-6 and TRBJ2-1): DAGVTQSPTHLIKTRGQQVTLRCSPKSGHDTVSWYQQALGQGPQFIFQYYEEEERQRGNFPDRFSGHQFPNYSSELNVNALLLGDSALYLCASSSGLFSEQFFGPGTRLTVL.

This clone is a singleton in its sample. V gene TRBV2 combines with J gene TRBJ1-5, with TRBD1 matching 7 bases. This CDR3 has 15 residues. CDR1 and CDR2 from the germline V gene are SNHLY and FYNNEI. After removal of 6 bases from V and 2 bases from J, the junction contained 7 bases not matched to a gene. CDR3 nucleotide sequence: TGTGCCAGCAGCGCCAGACAGGGTGGCAATCAGCCCCAGCATTTT. Its translation: CASSARQGGNQPQHF.